Each of the 11 T cell receptor beta chains below was sequenced from the same sample in a study of T-cell reconstitution after alpha-beta-depleted transplantation in children. As it was prepared, the TCRbeta library received unique molecular identifiers. TCRdb called the PCR reads again in MiXCR, with one record for every CDR3 protein. The repertoire holds about 110,000 distinct CDR3 sequences, approximately 6% seen once, with approximately 23% in the top ten. Specimen: PBMCs, mostly from graft donor cells, collected 360 days after TCRalphabeta/CD19-depleted stem cell transplant. These receptors were obtained from a male patient aged 2-9 years who had a stem cell transplant for acute lymphoblastic leukemia, so the T cells may come from the graft donor.

This clonotype was counted at least ten times. The chain recombines TRBV20-1 with TRBJ1-1; TRBD1 matches 8 bases. Trimming at V came to 2 bases and at J to 3 bases, leaving 5 bases not matched to a gene. The CDR3 totals 14 residues. Germline loops: CDR1 DFQATT, CDR2 SNEGSKA (reference sequence). The CDR3 nucleotides read TGCAGTGCTAGAATTCAGGGGGCCGACACTGAAGCTTTCTTT. Protein: CSARIQGADTEAFF.

This clonotype was seen a handful of times. The J gene is TRBJ2-3, the V gene TRBV10-3, with a possible D match to TRBD2 (5 bases). The CDR3 covers 14 residues. Per germline, CDR1 ENHRY and CDR2 SYGVKD. Deletions cut 7 bases from V and 0 bases from J, with 11 bases between. The CDR3 reads CAINGIPSTDTQYF. The CDR3 nucleotides are TGTGCCATCAACGGGATCCCTAGCACAGATACGCAGTATTTT.

This chain joins TRBV5-1 and TRBJ2-2; 7 positions agree with TRBD2. CDR3 size: 17 residues. J lost 0 bases, V lost 2 bases, and 7 bases had no gene match. The germline gives CDR1 SGHRS, CDR2 YFSETQ. In nucleotides, the CDR3 is TGCGCCAGCAGCTTCCCTGCGGGGGTCTCGAACACCGGGGAGCTGTTTTTT. Protein sequence: CASSFPAGVSNTGELFF.

At least ten counts were recorded for this clonotype. This sequence joins TRBV4-3 and TRBJ2-4, with D hard to call. CDR3 length: 17 amino acids. Germline loops: CDR1 LGHNA, CDR2 YSLEER. V was cut by 0 bases and J by 0 bases, with 12 bases left in between. CDR3: CASSQDRNFGAKNIQYF. The CDR3 DNA reads TGCGCCAGCAGCCAAGACCGGAATTTTGGAGCCAAAAACATTCAGTACTTC.

This clonotype was counted ten times or more. The chain has TRBV5-1 and TRBJ2-7; 7 bases fit TRBD1. This CDR3 contains 16 residues. The junction had 8 bases not matched to a gene; V was cut back by 2 bases and J by 0 bases. CDR1 SGHRS and CDR2 YFSETQ come from the germline V gene. The CDR3 nucleotides are TGCGCCAGCAGCTTAGGCCAGGGGGTTAGCTCCTACGAGCAGTACTTC. This gives the protein CASSLGQGVSSYEQYF.

The chain couples TRBV7-9 to TRBJ1-5, with D maybe TRBD1 (5 bases). Germline values: CDR1 SEHNR, CDR2 FQNEAQ (reference sequence). With 3 bases removed from V and 4 bases from J, the gap between germline ends came to 10 bases. The CDR3 has 14 amino acids. The CDR3 region is CASSLVDKNQPQHF. The CDR3, as DNA: TGTGCCAGCAGCTTGGTGGACAAGAATCAGCCCCAGCATTTT.

This CDR3 reads CASSLVRNTEAFF. The CDR3 DNA follows: TGTGCCAGCAGCTTGGTTAGGAACACTGAAGCTTTCTTT. This chain links TRBV5-5 with TRBJ1-1; D unresolved. V lost 0 bases and J 1 base, leaving 4 bases between the germline ends. This CDR3 is built from 13 residues. CDR1 and CDR2 from the germline V gene are SGHKS and YYEKEE (reference sequence).

The CDR3 here is CASSPTKYHNEQFF. In DNA, the CDR3 is TGTGCCAGCAGCCCAACGAAGTACCACAATGAGCAGTTCTTC. This sequence joins TRBV7-9 and TRBJ2-1; D gene ambiguous. Germline-derived CDR1 and CDR2 are SEHNR and FQNEAQ (reference sequence). The CDR3 totals 14 residues. The V and J ends lost 5 bases and 5 bases respectively, with 13 bases between them.

This clonotype was seen repeatedly, ten times or more. This chain uses TRBV28 with TRBJ2-3; 10 bases line up with TRBD2. The trim removed 6 bases at V and 14 bases at J, leaving 11 bases unmatched. The CDR3 is 13 residues long. Per the germline V gene, CDR1 is MDHEN and CDR2 is SYDVKM. The CDR3 protein is CASRLRLAGSLYF. The DNA of the CDR3 is TGTGCCAGCAGACTCCGACTAGCGGGTTCTCTGTATTTT.

In the case of this clonotype: The junction departs from the called germline gene at one end, perhaps through a read error. The J gene is TRBJ2-7, the V gene TRBV5-6, with no clear D. Germline V lookup: CDR1 SGHDT, CDR2 YYEEEE. The CDR3 contains 12 residues. CDR3 sequence: CAISIGLYEQYF. In DNA form, the CDR3 reads TGTGCCATCAGCATCGGGCTCTACGAGCAGTACTTC. The variable domain in full, with the rest retrieved from reference TRBV5-6 and TRBJ2-7, is DAGVTQSPTHLIKTRGQQVTLRCSPKSGHDTVSWYQQALGQGPQFIFQYYEEEERQRGNFPDRFSGHQFPNYSSELNVNALLLGDSALYLCAISIGLYEQYFGPGTRLTVT.

The sample holds many counts of this clonotype. The chain is built from TRBV28 and TRBJ2-3, with TRBD2 matching 10 bases. V shed 6 bases, J shed 2 bases, and the junction held 5 bases outside the gene matches. CDR3 length: 15 amino acids. Germline V lookup: CDR1 MDHEN, CDR2 SYDVKM. CDR3 protein: CASRSGTSVTDTQYF. Written as DNA, the CDR3 is TGTGCCAGCAGATCCGGGACTAGCGTCACAGATACGCAGTATTTT.